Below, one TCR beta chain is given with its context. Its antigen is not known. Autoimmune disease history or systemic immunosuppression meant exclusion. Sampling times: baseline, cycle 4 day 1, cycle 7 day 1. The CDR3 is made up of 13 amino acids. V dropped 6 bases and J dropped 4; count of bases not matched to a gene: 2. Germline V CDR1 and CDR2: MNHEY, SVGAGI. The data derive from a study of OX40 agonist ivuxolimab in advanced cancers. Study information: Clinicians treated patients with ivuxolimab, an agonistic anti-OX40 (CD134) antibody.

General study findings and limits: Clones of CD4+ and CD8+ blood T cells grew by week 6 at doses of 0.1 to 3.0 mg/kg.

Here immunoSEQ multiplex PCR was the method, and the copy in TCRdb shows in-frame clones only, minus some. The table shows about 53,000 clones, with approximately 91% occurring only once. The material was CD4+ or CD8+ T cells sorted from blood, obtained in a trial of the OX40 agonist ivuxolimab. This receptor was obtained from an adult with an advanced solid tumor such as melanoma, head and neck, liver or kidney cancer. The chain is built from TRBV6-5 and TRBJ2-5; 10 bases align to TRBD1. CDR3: CASRWDRGETQYF. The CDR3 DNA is TGTGCCAGCAGGTGGGACAGGGGAGAGACCCAGTACTTC.